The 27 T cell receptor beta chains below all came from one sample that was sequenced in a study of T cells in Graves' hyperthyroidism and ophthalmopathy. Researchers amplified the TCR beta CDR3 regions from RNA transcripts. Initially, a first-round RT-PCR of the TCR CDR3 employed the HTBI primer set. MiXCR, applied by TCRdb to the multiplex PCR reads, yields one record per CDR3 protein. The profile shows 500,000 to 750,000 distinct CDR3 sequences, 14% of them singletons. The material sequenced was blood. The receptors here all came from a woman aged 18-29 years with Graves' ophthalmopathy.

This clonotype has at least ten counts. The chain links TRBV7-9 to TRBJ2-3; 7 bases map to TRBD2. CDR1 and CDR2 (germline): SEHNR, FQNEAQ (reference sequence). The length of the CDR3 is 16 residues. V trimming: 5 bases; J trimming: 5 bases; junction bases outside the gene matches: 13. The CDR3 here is CASSPPEGREIDTQYF. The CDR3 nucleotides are TGTGCCAGCAGCCCGCCGGAGGGGCGGGAGATAGATACGCAGTATTTT.

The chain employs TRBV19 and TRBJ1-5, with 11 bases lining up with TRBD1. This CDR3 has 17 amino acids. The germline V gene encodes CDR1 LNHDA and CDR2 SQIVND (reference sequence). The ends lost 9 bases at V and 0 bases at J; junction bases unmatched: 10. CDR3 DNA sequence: TGTGCCAGCAACACGGGGACAGGGGGTTATAGCAATCAGCCCCAGCATTTT. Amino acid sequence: CASNTGTGGYSNQPQHF.

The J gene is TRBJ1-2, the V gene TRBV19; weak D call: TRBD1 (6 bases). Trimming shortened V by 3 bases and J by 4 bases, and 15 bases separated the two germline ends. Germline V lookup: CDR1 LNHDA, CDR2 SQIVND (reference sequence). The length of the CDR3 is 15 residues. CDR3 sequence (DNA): TGTGCCAGTAGTATCCCGGGGGGCGAACTCTATGGCTACACCTTC. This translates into CASSIPGGELYGYTF.

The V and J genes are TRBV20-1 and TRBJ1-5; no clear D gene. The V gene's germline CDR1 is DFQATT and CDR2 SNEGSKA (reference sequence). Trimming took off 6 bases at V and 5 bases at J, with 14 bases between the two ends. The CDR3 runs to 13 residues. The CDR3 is CSASGGRDQPQHF. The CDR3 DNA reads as TGCAGTGCCTCGGGAGGTCGTGATCAGCCCCAGCATTTT.

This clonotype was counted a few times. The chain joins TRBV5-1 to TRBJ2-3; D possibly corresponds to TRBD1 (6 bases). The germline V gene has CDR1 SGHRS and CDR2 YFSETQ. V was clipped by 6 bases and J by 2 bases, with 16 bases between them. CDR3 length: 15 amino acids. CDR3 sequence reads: CASTPGWGHTDTQYF. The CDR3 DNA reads TGCGCCAGCACCCCTGGATGGGGGCACACAGATACGCAGTATTTT.

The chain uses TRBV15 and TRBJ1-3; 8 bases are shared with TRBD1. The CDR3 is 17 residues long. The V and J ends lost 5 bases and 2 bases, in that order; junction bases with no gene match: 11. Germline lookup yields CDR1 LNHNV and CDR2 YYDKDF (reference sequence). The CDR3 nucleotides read TGTGCCACCAGCCTGATGACAGGGGCCACGCCTGGAAACACCATATATTTT. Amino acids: CATSLMTGATPGNTIYF.

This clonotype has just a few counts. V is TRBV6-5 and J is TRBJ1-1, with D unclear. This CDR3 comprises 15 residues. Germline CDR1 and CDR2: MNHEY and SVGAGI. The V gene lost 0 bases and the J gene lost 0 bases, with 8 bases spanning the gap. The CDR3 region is CASSYSTTMNTEAFF. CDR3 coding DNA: TGTGCCAGCAGTTACTCCACGACTATGAACACTGAAGCTTTCTTT.

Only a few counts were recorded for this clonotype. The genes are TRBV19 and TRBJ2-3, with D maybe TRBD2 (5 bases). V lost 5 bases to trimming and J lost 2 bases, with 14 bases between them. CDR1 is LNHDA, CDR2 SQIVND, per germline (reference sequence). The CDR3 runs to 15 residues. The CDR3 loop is CASSSPGLYTDTQYF. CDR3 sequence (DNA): TGTGCCAGTAGTTCCCCAGGACTTTACACAGATACGCAGTATTTT.

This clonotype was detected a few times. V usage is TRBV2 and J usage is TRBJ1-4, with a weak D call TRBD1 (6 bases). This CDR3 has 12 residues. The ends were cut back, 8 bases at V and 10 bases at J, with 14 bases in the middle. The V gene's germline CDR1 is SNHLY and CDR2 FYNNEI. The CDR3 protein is CASGQGTGKLFF. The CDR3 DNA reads TGTGCCAGCGGGCAGGGGACGGGAAAACTGTTTTTT.

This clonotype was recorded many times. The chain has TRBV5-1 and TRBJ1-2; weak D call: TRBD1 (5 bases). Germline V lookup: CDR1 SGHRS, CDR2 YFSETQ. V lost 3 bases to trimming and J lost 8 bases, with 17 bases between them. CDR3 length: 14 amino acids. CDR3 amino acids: CASSSLDVGRGYTF. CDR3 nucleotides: TGCGCCAGCAGCTCACTGGACGTGGGACGAGGCTACACCTTC. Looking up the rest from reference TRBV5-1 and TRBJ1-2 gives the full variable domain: KAGVTQTPRYLIKTRGQQVTLSCSPISGHRSVSWYQQTPGQGLQFLFEYFSETQRNKGNFPGRFSGRQFSNSRSEMNVSTLELGDSALYLCASSSLDVGRGYTFGSGTRLTVV.

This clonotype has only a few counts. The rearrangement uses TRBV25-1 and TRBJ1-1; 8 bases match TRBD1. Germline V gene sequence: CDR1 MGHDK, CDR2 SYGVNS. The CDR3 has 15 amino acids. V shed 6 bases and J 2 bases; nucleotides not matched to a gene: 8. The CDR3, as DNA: TGTGCCAGCAGAAGGGACAGGTTTCTCAACACTGAAGCTTTCTTT. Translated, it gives CASRRDRFLNTEAFF.

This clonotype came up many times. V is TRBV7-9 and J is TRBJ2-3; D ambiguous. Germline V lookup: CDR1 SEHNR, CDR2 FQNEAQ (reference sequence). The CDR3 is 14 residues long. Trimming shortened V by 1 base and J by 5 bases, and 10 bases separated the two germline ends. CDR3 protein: CASSLVDARDTQYF. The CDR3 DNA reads TGTGCCAGCAGCTTAGTGGACGCGCGAGATACGCAGTATTTT.

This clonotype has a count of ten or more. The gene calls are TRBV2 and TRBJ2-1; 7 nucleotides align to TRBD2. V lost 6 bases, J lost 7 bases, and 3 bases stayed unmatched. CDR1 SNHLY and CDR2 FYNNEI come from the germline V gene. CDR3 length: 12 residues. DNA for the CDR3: TGTGCCAGCAGAGACGGGGGGAATGAGCAGTTCTTC. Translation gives CASRDGGNEQFF.

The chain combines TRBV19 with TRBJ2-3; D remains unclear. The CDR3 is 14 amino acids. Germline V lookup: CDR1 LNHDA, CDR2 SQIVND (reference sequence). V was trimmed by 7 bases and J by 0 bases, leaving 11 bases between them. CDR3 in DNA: TGTGCCAGTACCTCTCCCGCTAGCACAGATACGCAGTATTTT. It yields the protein CASTSPASTDTQYF.

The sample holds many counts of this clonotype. The CDR3 DNA is TGTGCCAGCAGCCTTTCGGCGGCCCCGGGCGGAGCTTTCTTT. It specifies CASSLSAAPGGAFF. The J gene is TRBJ1-1, the V gene TRBV7-9; D call uncertain. The V gene's germline CDR1 is SEHNR and CDR2 FQNEAQ (reference sequence). V lost 5 bases and J lost 10, with 20 bases in between. The CDR3 totals 14 residues.

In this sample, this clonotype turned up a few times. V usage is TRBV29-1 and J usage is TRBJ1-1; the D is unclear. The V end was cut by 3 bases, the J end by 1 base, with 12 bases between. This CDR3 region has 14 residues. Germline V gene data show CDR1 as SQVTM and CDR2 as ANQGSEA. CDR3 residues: CSVDSLAPNTEAFF. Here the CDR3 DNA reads TGCAGCGTTGATAGTCTCGCACCGAACACTGAAGCTTTCTTT.

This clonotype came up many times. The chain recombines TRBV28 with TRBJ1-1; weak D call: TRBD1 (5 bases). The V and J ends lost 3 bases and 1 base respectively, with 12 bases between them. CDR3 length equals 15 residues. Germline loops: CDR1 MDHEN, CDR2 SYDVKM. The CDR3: CASSFTGGANTEAFF. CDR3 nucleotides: TGTGCCAGCAGTTTCACGGGGGGTGCGAACACTGAAGCTTTCTTT.

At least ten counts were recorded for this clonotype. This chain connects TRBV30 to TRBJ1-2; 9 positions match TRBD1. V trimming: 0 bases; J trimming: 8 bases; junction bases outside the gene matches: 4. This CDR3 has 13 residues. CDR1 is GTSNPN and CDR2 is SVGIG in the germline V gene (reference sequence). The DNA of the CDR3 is TGTGCCTGGAGTGTTGGGACAGGGATAGGCTACACCTTC. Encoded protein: CAWSVGTGIGYTF.

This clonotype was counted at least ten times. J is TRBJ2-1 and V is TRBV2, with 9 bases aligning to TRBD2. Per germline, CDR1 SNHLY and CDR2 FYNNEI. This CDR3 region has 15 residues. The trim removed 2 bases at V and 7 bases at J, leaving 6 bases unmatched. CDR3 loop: CASSEWLAGSNEQFF. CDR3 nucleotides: TGTGCCAGCAGTGAATGGCTAGCGGGATCAAATGAGCAGTTCTTC.

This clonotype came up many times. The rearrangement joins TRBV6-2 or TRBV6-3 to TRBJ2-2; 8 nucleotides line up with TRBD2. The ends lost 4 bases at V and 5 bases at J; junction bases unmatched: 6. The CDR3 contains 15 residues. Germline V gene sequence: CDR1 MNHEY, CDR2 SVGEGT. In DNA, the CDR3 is TGTGCCAGCAGTTTAGCCGGGAGGGTAACCGGGGAGCTGTTTTTT. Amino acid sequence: CASSLAGRVTGELFF.

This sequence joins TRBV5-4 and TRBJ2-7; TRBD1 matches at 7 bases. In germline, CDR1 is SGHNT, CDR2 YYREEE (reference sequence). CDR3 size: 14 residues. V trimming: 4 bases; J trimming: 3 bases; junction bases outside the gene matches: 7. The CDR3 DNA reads TGTGCCAGCAGCCACCTGACAGGGCGCTACGAGCAGTACTTC. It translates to CASSHLTGRYEQYF.

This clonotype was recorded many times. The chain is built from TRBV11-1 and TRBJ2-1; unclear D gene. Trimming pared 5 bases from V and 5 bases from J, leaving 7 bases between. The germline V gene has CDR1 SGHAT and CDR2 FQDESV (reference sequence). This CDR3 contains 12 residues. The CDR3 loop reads CASSANHNEQFF. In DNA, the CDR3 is TGTGCCAGCAGCGCTAACCACAATGAGCAGTTCTTC.

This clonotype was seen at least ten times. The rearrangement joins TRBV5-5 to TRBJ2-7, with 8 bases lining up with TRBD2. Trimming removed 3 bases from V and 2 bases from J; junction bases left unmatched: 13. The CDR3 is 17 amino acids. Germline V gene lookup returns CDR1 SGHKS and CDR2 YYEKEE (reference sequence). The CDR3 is CASSSPSGAGETYEQYF. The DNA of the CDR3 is TGTGCCAGCAGCTCTCCCTCGGGAGCGGGGGAAACCTACGAGCAGTACTTC.

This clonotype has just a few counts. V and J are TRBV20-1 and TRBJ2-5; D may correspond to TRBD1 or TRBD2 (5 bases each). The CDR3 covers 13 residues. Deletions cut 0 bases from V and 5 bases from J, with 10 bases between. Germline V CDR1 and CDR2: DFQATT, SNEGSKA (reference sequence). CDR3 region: CSARDEGTETQYF. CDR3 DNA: TGCAGTGCTAGAGATGAAGGGACCGAGACCCAGTACTTC.

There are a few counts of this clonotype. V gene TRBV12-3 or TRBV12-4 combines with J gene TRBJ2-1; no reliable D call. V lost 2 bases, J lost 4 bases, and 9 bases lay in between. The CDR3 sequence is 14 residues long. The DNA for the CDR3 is TGTGCCAGCAGTTTAAACTACCTTTACAATGAGCAGTTCTTC. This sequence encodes CASSLNYLYNEQFF.

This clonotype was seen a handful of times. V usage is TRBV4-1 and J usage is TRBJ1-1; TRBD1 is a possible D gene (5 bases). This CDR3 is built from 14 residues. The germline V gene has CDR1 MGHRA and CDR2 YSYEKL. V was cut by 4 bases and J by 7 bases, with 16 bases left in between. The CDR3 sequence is CASSPPGTGIEAFF. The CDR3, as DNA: TGCGCCAGCAGCCCACCAGGGACGGGGATTGAAGCTTTCTTT.

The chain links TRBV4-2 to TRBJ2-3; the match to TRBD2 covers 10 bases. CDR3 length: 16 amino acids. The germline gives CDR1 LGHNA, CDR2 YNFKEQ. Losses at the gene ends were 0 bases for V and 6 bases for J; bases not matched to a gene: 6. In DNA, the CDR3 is TGTGCCAGCAGCCAAGAACTAGCGGGATTCTTGGATACGCAGTATTTT. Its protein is CASSQELAGFLDTQYF.